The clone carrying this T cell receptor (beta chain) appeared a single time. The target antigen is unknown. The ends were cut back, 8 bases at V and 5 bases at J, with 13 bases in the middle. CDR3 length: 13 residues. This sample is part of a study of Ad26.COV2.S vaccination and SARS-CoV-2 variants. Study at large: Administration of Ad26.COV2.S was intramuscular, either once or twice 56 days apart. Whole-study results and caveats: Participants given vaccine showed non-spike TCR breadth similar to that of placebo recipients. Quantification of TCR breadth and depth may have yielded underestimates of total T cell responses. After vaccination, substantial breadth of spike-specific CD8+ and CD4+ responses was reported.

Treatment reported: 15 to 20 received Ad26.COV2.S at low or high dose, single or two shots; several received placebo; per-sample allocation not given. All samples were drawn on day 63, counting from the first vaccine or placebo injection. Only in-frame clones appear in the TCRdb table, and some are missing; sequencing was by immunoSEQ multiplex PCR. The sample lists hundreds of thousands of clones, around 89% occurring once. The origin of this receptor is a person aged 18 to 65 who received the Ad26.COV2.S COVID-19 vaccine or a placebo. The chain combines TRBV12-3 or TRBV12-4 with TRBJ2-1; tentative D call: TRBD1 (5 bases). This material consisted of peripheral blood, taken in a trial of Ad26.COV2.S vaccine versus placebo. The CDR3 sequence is CASGRVWDNEQFF. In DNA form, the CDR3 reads TGTGCCAGCGGCAGGGTATGGGACAATGAGCAGTTCTTC.